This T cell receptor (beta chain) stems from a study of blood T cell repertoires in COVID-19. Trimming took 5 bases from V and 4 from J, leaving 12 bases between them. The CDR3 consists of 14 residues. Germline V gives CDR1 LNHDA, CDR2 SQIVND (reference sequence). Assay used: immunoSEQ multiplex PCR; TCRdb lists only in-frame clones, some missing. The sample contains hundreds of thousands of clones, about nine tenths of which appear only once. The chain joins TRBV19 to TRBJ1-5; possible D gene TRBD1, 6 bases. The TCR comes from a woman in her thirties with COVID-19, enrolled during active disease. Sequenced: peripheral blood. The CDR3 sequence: CASSVTGRNQPQHF. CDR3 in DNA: TGTGCCAGTAGTGTGACAGGACGAAATCAGCCCCAGCATTTT.